The next 6 T cell receptor beta chains were all read from a single sample in a study of technical replicates of blood from a handful of donors (dated by TCRdb to 2016 to 2017). The library relied on the immunoSEQ multiplex PCR assay. Drawn from immuneACCESS, this table holds only the in-frame rearrangements with V and J called that TCRdb kept. Clones are partly lost; checked studies trace under half to an unresolved V gene and leave the rest unexplained. The sample table holds around 68,000 clones, of which less than 98% were seen once. The ten largest clones represent approximately 0.25% of the sample. The sample was T cells isolated from PBMCs. The receptors were gathered from a human donor in good health.

The gene calls are TRBV4-3 and TRBJ2-7; TRBD1 aligns across 10 bases. Trimming removed 1 base from V and 4 bases from J; junction bases left unmatched: 10. There are 17 residues in the CDR3. From germline, CDR1 is LGHNA and CDR2 YSLEER. CDR3 DNA: TGCGCCAGCAGCCAAGTCCTAAGTAGGGACAGGGGTTACGAGCAGTACTTC. Amino acid sequence: CASSQVLSRDRGYEQYF.

The V and J genes are TRBV30 and TRBJ1-1; D is uncertain. V was clipped by 4 bases and J by 4 bases, with 7 bases between them. Germline lookup yields CDR1 GTSNPN and CDR2 SVGIG (reference sequence). The CDR3 is 11 amino acids. This CDR3 reads CAWIEGTEAFF. The DNA for the CDR3 is TGTGCCTGGATTGAGGGCACTGAAGCTTTCTTT.

The chain carries TRBV5-1 and TRBJ1-2, with TRBD1 as a possible D gene (6 bases). Germline V gives CDR1 SGHRS, CDR2 YFSETQ. The CDR3 has 13 residues. The germline V and J ends were trimmed by 0 bases and 12 bases, with 15 bases remaining between them. CDR3 DNA sequence: TGCGCCAGCAGCTTGGACCCAACAGGGTCTAACACCTTC. Translating it yields CASSLDPTGSNTF.

This chain connects TRBV2 to TRBJ2-7; 14 bases agree with TRBD2. The CDR3 extends over 15 amino acids. Trimming cost V 6 bases and J 2 bases; bases outside gene matches: 3. Germline CDR1 reads SNHLY; CDR2 reads FYNNEI. The CDR3 loop is CASRGTSGSPYEQYF. The CDR3 DNA follows: TGTGCCAGCAGGGGGACTAGCGGGAGTCCCTACGAGCAGTACTTC.

This chain uses TRBV29-1 with TRBJ1-2; 7 nucleotides match TRBD1. This CDR3 has 13 amino acids. The V gene end was trimmed by 7 bases and the J gene end by 0 bases; junction bases not matched to a gene: 5. CDR1 SQVTM and CDR2 ANQGSEA come from the germline V gene. Written as DNA, the CDR3 is TGCAGCGACAGGGGTTCTTCTAACTATGGCTACACCTTC. Amino acid sequence: CSDRGSSNYGYTF.

This chain links TRBV10-3 with TRBJ2-1; the match to TRBD2 covers 7 bases. Losses at the gene ends were 3 bases for V and 5 bases for J; bases not matched to a gene: 4. The CDR3 is made up of 14 amino acids. Germline V lookup: CDR1 ENHRY, CDR2 SYGVKD. DNA for the CDR3: TGTGCCATCAGTGATTGGCGGGAGAACAATGAGCAGTTCTTC. It codes for CAISDWRENNEQFF.